This entry describes one TCR beta chain. This clonotype was seen more than once but under ten times. Its antigen remains undetermined. Qualities for individual bases were not recorded, and no much larger clone is one base off. The library was prepared using RACE. Sequenced on a NextSeq 500. During library preparation, unique molecular identifiers were attached to individual cDNA molecules so that TCRs could be counted in a quantitative, reproducible way. From each blood RNA sample, both TCR alpha and TCR beta chains were sequenced. The authors processed their data as follows. A median of around 100,000 TCRs per sample was observed, with a range of about 20,000 to 700,000. V, J and CDR3 annotation of the TCR reads was performed with the Decombinator software suite. Every sample was subsampled to the same number of TCRs (28,000) for the PS versus PT1 abundance plots. TCRs were defined as expanded if absent before sensitization and observed at least eight times at the 2-week time point. The public reads were reprocessed in TCRdb via fastp at Q25 and MiXCR, keeping in-frame beta chains. Every distinct CDR3 protein forms one entry, paired with its most common genes and DNA. TCRdb, rather than the study authors, made the V and J calls. This sample gives under 450,000 distinct CDR3 sequences in total; nearly 6.5% of them show up just once. The ten largest make up about 5.6% of the sample.

The CDR3 measures 16 amino acids from cysteine to phenylalanine. Here the CDR3 DNA is all that survives: 48 bases in frame from base 1. V is clipped by 6 bases and J by 1 base, and the sequence between their germline boundaries is 18 bases long. The germline V gene sets CDR1 to MNHEY and CDR2 to SVGAGI. This entry is derived from a study of human T cells and chemical hapten exposure (dated by TCRdb to 2020 to 2022). A note on the overall study: For sensitization, 2% DPC in acetone was applied to a roughly 2 cm by roughly 2 cm area of upper inner arm skin. Weekly therapeutic DPC doses were additionally applied to the scalp of patients throughout the roughly 25-week study period. Patch testing was done on the upper back using Finn chambers containing 0.01% DPC, and results were scored after 6 days according to International Contact Dermatitis Research Group standards. The patient cohort, mostly female, included alopecia areata with under or over 50% scalp involvement, alopecia totalis and alopecia universalis. Libraries were pooled for sequencing, and per-sample TCR yields varied mainly because of small differences in library volumes within the pool. In alopecia patients, the study followed how the peripheral blood TCR repertoire changed in vivo over primary and secondary sensitization to diphenylcyclopropenone (DPC), a hapten. Patient blood was sampled pre-sensitization (week 0) and at 2, 6 and about 24 weeks after DPC sensitization. Around 30 alopecia patients provided blood for TCR sequencing at one to four time points (pre-sensitization, 2, 6 and 24 weeks). Study-wide conclusions, independent of this receptor: Patch test score was positively correlated with the number of PT1 expanded TCRs, with significance at thresholds 8, 16 and 32 but not at 4. After repeated subsampling, the strength of the expansion versus patch-test correlation and the threshold at which it became significant changed. DPC sensitization did not change how many TCRs were above 1 in 1000 frequency, and no evidence was found of alterations in global repertoire structure. All patients had alopecia, a presumed autoimmune disease, so their immune response might differ from that of healthy individuals. Significantly more large CDR3 similarity clusters were formed by expanded TCRs than by pre-sensitization or healthy control sets, consistent with antigen-driven responses.

The time point label here, explained by the study, means: patch test 2, 6 weeks after DPC sensitization. The treatment or condition tag for this specimen amounts to: therapeutic diphenylcyclopropenone sensitization with weekly scalp DPC. At every patch-test visit, the blood draw took place before the patch test was put on. To be eligible, patients had to be aged 18 to 70, diagnosed with alopecia and judged suitable for DPC therapy, while pregnant patients were excluded. Total RNA was extracted from unfractionated whole blood collected in Tempus Blood RNA tubes. This material consisted of whole blood, taken in connection with sensitization to the hapten diphenylcyclopropenone (DPC). The V and J genes are TRBV6-5 and TRBJ1-2; the D gene cannot be resolved reliably. The sequence derives from a woman aged 18-30 years with alopecia areata. Some clones in this sample may be carry-over from other donors' samples. The DNA sequence is given as TGTGCCAGCAGCCTCTCGACCGGTACTCTTAACTATGGCTACACCTTC. This encodes CASSLSTGTLNYGYTF.